These 2 T cell receptor beta chains were all obtained from the same sample, sequenced in a study of blood T cell repertoires in COVID-19. Using immunoSEQ multiplex PCR, the repertoire was profiled, and TCRdb retains in-frame clones only, with some absent. The sample lists under 200,000 clones; approximately 80% were seen once. Sequenced material: peripheral blood. These receptors originate from a man aged 55-75 years with acute or convalescent COVID-19.

V usage is TRBV10-3 and J usage is TRBJ1-1; D is undetermined. This CDR3 region has 16 residues. Germline V gene sequence: CDR1 ENHRY, CDR2 SYGVKD. Trimming removed 3 bases at V and 4 bases at J, with 18 bases between. The CDR3 loop reads CAISEVRSKRSTEAFF. The CDR3 bases are TGTGCCATCAGTGAAGTCCGAAGTAAAAGGAGCACTGAAGCTTTCTTT.

The CDR3 nucleotides read TGCAGCGCCGAGGAGGTCTTTCGCAGCAATGAGCAGTTCTTC. Translated, it gives CSAEEVFRSNEQFF. J is TRBJ2-1 and V is TRBV29-1; D perhaps matches TRBD2 (5 bases). The V and J ends lost 7 bases and 6 bases respectively, with 19 bases between them. CDR3 length equals 14 residues. Per germline, CDR1 SQVTM and CDR2 ANQGSEA.